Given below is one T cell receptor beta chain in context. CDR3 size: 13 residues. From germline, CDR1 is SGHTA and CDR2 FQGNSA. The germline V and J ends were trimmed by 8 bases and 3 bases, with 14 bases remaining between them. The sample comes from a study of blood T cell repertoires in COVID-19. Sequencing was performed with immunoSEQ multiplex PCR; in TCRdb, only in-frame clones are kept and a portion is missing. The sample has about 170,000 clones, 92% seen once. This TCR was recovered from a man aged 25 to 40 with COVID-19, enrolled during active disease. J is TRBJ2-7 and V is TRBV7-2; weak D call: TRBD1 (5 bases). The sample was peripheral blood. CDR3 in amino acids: CASSWTPSYEQYF. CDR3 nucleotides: TGTGCCAGCTCATGGACACCTAGCTACGAGCAGTACTTC. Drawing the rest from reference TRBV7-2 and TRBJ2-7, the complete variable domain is GAGVSQSPSNKVTEKGKDVELRCDPISGHTALYWYRQSLGQGLEFLIYFQGNSAPDKSGLPSDRFSAERTGGSVSTLTIQRTQQEDSAVYLCASSWTPSYEQYFGPGTRLTVT.